This T cell receptor (beta chain) emerged from a study of human thymus T cells (dated by TCRdb to about 2020). In terms of the full investigation: TCR alpha and beta repertoires from roughly eight infant thymus samples and a few related peripheral blood samples were characterized in the study. Donor ages ranging from about 6 to 250 days were recorded, and over 5 male and a couple of female infants were included in the cohort.

The germline V gene (reference sequence) yields MNHEY for CDR1 and SMNVEV for CDR2. Reading from cysteine to phenylalanine, the CDR3 counts 14 amino acids. The read is trimmed to its CDR3 DNA, 42 bases read in frame from base 1. Trimming takes 7 bases from V and 7 bases from J, and the germline ends sit 19 bases apart. About this clone itself: The antigen this receptor binds is unknown. No much larger clone exists at a distance of one base, and base qualities are not known.

The immunoSEQ multiplex PCR assay was used to amplify the TCRB and TCRAD loci from a standardized quantity of quality-controlled genomic DNA. The amplicons spanned the V(D)J region and were long enough to cover the CDR3 and allow V and J genes to be identified. Through the commercial immunoSEQ service, the amplicons were sequenced on an Illumina platform. On the authors' methods: Primer bias and sequencing errors were corrected as previously described, and TCRAD and TCRB were defined on the basis of the IMGT database. Analysis of the repertoires was done with immunoSEQ Analyzer 3.0 and VDJTools and included basic statistics, V/J segment usage, diversity estimates, rarefaction and pairwise overlap. Diversity was estimated using the Chao1, ChaoE, Efron-Thisted, Shannon and inverse Simpson indices, and was also estimated on datasets down-sampled to the size of the smallest sample. Repertoire overlap used strict matching of CDR3 nucleotide sequence, V gene and J gene, with Jaccard-based multidimensional scaling clustering. TCRdb holds this immuneACCESS table with in-frame rearrangements only. Some clones are missing; in checked studies, unresolved V genes explain under half, and the rest has no known cause. D and trimming were read from the DNA, whereas the V and J calls and clone size are those reported in that table. This sample lists under 150,000 clones; more than 90% were detected once. The ten top clones hold under 0.025% of the sample.

Broader findings and caveats from the paper: On average, thymus samples gave 650,000 to 1,000,000 unique TCRB clonotypes, whereas blood samples gave approximately 84,000. V and J gene segment usage appeared biased in both thymic and peripheral blood repertoires. Highly overlapping thymic TCR repertoires among unrelated individuals were reported in the related research.

Thymus tissue was collected as surgical resects that were removed during corrective cardiac surgery. In Finland, the donors were immunologically healthy infants who were having open corrective cardiac surgery for congenital heart defects. After being mechanically released from the tissue, thymocytes were kept at -70 degrees C in pellets of roughly 9.5-31 million cells. A QIAsymphony instrument was used to extract genomic DNA from the frozen cell pellets. This receptor was obtained from a boy younger than two with a congenital heart defect but otherwise immunologically healthy. The sample taken for sequencing was thymus tissue. The chain is made from TRBV27 and TRBJ1-1; TRBD1 is a weak D gene call, 6 bases matching. The CDR3 protein: CASIDFLGGHEAFF. The DNA sequence follows: TGTGCCAGCATCGACTTTTTAGGGGGGCATGAAGCTTTCTTT.